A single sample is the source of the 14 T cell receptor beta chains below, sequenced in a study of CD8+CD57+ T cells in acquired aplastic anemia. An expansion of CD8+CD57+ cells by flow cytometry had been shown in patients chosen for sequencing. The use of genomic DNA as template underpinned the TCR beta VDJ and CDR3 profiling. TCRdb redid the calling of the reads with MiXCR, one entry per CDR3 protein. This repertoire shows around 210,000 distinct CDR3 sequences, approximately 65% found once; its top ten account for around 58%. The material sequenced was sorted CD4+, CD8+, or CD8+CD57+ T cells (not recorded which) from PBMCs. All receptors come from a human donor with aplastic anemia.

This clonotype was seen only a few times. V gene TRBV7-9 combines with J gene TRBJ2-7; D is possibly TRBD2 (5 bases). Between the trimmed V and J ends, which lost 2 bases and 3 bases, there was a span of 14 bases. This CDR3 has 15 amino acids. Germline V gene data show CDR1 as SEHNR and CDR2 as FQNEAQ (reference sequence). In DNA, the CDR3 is TGTGCCAGCAGCTTAAACACGGCGGGTTACTACGAGCAGTACTTC. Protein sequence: CASSLNTAGYYEQYF.

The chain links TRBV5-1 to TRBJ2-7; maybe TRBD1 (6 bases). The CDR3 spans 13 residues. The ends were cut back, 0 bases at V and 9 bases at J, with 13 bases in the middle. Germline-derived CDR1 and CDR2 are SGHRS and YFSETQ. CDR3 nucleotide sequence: TGCGCCAGCAGCTTGGAAGGGACCAGGGGGCAGTACTTC. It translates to CASSLEGTRGQYF.

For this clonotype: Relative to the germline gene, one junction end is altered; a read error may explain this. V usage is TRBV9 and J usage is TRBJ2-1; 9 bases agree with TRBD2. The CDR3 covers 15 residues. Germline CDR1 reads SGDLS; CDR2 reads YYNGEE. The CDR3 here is CASSDSPGLAEEQLF. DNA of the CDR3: TGTGCCAGCAGCGATTCACCGGGACTAGCTGAGGAGCAGCTCTTC.

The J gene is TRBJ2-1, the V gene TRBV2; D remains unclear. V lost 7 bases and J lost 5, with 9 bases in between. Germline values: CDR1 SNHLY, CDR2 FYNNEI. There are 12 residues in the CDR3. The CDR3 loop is CASKVPNNEQFF. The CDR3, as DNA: TGTGCCAGCAAAGTCCCTAACAATGAGCAGTTCTTC.

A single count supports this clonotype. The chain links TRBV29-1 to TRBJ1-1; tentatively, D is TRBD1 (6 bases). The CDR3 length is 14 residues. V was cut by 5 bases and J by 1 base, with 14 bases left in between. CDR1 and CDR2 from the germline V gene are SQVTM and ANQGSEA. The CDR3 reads CSVKRGASNTEAFF. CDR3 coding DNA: TGCAGCGTTAAGAGGGGGGCCTCGAACACTGAAGCTTTCTTT.

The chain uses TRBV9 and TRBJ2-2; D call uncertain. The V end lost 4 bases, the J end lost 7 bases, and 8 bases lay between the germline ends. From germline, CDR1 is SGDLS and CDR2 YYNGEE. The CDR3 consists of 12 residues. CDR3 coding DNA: TGTGCCAGCAGCTCACATGGCGGGGAGCTGTTTTTT. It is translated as CASSSHGGELFF.

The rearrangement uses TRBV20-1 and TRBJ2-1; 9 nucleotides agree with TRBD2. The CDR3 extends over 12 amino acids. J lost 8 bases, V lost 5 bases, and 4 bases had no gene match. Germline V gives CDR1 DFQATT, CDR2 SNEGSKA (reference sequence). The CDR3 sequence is CSAAGLAYEQFF. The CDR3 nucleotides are TGCAGTGCTGCGGGACTAGCATATGAGCAGTTCTTC.

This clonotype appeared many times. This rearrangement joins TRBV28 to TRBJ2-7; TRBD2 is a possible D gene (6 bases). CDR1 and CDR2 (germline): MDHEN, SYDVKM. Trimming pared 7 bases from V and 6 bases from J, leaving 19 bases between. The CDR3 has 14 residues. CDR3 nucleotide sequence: TGTGCCAGCAAAATACCTACCGGGGGTGGCGAGCAGTACTTC. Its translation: CASKIPTGGGEQYF.

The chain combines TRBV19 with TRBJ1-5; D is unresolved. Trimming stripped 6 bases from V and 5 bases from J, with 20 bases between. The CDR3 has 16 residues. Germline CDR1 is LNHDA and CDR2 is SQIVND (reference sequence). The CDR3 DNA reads TGTGCCAGTAGCGCCTATTTTCGGTACACCGATCAGCCCCAGCATTTT. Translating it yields CASSAYFRYTDQPQHF.

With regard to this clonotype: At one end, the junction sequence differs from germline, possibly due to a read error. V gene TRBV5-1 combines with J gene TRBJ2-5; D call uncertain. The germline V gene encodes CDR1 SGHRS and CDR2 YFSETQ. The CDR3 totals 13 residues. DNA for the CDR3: TGTGCCAGCAGCTTTCCCCACTTGCAGACCCAGTACTTC. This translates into CASSFPHLQTQYF.

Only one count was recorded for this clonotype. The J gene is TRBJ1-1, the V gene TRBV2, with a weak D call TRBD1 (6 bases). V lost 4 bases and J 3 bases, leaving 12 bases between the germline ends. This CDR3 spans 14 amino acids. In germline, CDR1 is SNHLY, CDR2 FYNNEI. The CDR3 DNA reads TGTGCCAGCAGTGGCCAGGGGATCGACACTGAAGCTTTCTTT. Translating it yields CASSGQGIDTEAFF.

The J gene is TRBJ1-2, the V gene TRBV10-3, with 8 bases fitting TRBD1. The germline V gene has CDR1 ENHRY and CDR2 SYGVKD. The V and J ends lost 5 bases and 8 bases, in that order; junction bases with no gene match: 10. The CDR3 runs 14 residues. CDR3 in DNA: TGTGCCATCAGTAACGATCGACAGGGGAACGGCTACACCTTC. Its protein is CAISNDRQGNGYTF.

The CDR3 nucleotides read TGCGCCAGCAGCTTAGACAGGGCTGGAAACACCATATATTTT. Translated: CASSLDRAGNTIYF. The gene calls are TRBV5-1 and TRBJ1-3; 7 bases line up with TRBD1. The CDR3 contains 14 residues. J was trimmed by 2 bases and V by 2 bases; bases with no gene match: 1. From germline, CDR1 is SGHRS and CDR2 YFSETQ.

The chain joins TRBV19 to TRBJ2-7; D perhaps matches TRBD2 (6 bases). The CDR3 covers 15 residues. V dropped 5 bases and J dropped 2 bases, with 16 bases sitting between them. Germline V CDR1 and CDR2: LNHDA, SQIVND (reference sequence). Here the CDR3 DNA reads TGTGCCAGTAGTCCGGGACTTAGCGGTACCTACGAGCAGTACTTC. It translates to CASSPGLSGTYEQYF.